Below are 23 T cell receptor beta chains sequenced from a single sample in a study of blood T cell repertoires in COVID-19. Clones were sequenced by immunoSEQ multiplex PCR, and TCRdb holds only the in-frame ones, with some missing. The sample yields around 60,000 clones, approximately 90% seen once. Material for sequencing was peripheral blood. The receptors were sampled from a human donor in a cohort sampled during active COVID-19.

This chain uses TRBV19 with TRBJ2-1, with 9 bases identical to TRBD1. The V and J ends lost 3 bases and 6 bases, in that order; junction bases with no gene match: 12. The germline V gene encodes CDR1 LNHDA and CDR2 SQIVND (reference sequence). The CDR3 length is 17 residues. CDR3 region: CASSIQQGAYSRNEQFF. As DNA, the CDR3 is TGTGCCAGTAGTATCCAACAGGGGGCCTACTCACGCAATGAGCAGTTCTTC.

This clone turned up a few times. V usage is TRBV29-1 and J usage is TRBJ2-7, with D uncertain. The germline V and J ends were trimmed by 6 bases and 5 bases, with 14 bases remaining between them. This CDR3 is built from 12 residues. Germline V gene sequence: CDR1 SQVTM, CDR2 ANQGSEA. DNA for the CDR3: TGCAGCGTACCGCCAGTACCCCACGAGCAGTACTTC. Its protein is CSVPPVPHEQYF.

The chain combines TRBV7-2 with TRBJ2-1, with D tentatively TRBD2 (5 bases). The CDR3 loop spans 13 amino acids. CDR1 SGHTA and CDR2 FQGNSA come from the germline V gene. The V and J ends lost 4 bases and 9 bases respectively, with 13 bases between them. CDR3 in amino acids: CASSSRGQSEQFF. The CDR3 nucleotides are TGTGCCAGCAGCTCCCGCGGGCAAAGTGAGCAGTTCTTC.

The chain has TRBV7-6 and TRBJ2-5; 7 bases agree with TRBD1. J lost 5 bases, V lost 3 bases, and 12 bases had no gene match. CDR1 SGHVS and CDR2 FNYEAQ come from the germline V gene. The CDR3 loop spans 16 amino acids. The CDR3 nucleotides are TGTGCCAGCAGCTTCTACGACAGGGCGCCTCGGGAGACCCAGTACTTC. Its protein is CASSFYDRAPRETQYF.

The rearrangement joins TRBV7-9 to TRBJ2-1; 11 nucleotides match TRBD1. The CDR3 has 15 residues. V trimming: 7 bases; J trimming: 9 bases; junction bases outside the gene matches: 11. Germline lookup yields CDR1 SEHNR and CDR2 FQNEAQ (reference sequence). CDR3 nucleotides: TGTGCCAGCACCAGGACAGGGGGCGATATCAGTGAGCAGTTCTTC. This gives the protein CASTRTGGDISEQFF.

The chain links TRBV5-1 to TRBJ2-7; 10 bases agree with TRBD1. V shed 6 bases and J 2 bases; nucleotides not matched to a gene: 5. Germline CDR1 and CDR2: SGHRS and YFSETQ. This CDR3 is 14 amino acids long. The CDR3 here is CASNSGTGAYEQYF. The CDR3 bases are TGCGCCAGCAACTCCGGGACAGGGGCCTACGAGCAGTACTTC.

The chain employs TRBV28 and TRBJ2-7; 9 bases fit TRBD1. The germline gives CDR1 MDHEN, CDR2 SYDVKM. This CDR3 is built from 13 residues. The trim removed 8 bases at V and 5 bases at J, leaving 7 bases unmatched. The CDR3 region is CASALQGAHEQYF. The DNA of the CDR3 is TGTGCCAGCGCTTTACAGGGGGCACACGAGCAGTACTTC.

The chain links TRBV28 to TRBJ2-7; D unclear. Trimming left V 4 bases short and J 0 bases short, with 4 bases between. Germline V gives CDR1 MDHEN, CDR2 SYDVKM. This CDR3 is built from 12 residues. This CDR3 is CASSSVSYEQYF. For the CDR3, the DNA is TGTGCCAGCAGTTCTGTCTCCTACGAGCAGTACTTC.

The chain joins TRBV28 to TRBJ1-6; D remains ambiguous. The germline V gene encodes CDR1 MDHEN and CDR2 SYDVKM. V lost 7 bases, J lost 7 bases, and 5 bases lay in between. This CDR3 has 11 amino acids. The DNA of the CDR3 is TGTGCCAGCACCGTAAATTCACCCCTCCACTTT. It codes for CASTVNSPLHF. Together with reference TRBV28 and TRBJ1-6, the CDR3 gives the full variable domain: DVKVTQSSRYLVKRTGEKVFLECVQDMDHENMFWYRQDPGLGLRLIYFSYDVKMKEKGDIPEGYSVSREKKERFSLILESASTNQTSMYLCASTVNSPLHFGNGTRLTVT.

In DNA, the CDR3 is TGTGCCAGCAGTGAACGTAATGGAGAGGGCAATTCACCCCTCCACTTT. It codes for CASSERNGEGNSPLHF. The V call is TRBV2, the J call TRBJ1-6; D is unresolved. The CDR3 sequence is 16 residues long. V dropped 2 bases and J dropped 7 bases, with 15 bases sitting between them. Germline-derived CDR1 and CDR2 are SNHLY and FYNNEI.

The chain uses TRBV9 and TRBJ2-3; 11 bases are a match to TRBD2. Germline loops: CDR1 SGDLS, CDR2 YYNGEE. Losses at the gene ends were 3 bases for V and 1 base for J; bases not matched to a gene: 4. This CDR3 spans 16 amino acids. The CDR3 region is CASSGPLAGGTDTQYF. In DNA, the CDR3 is TGTGCCAGCAGCGGCCCACTAGCGGGAGGCACAGATACGCAGTATTTT.

The genes are TRBV5-5 and TRBJ1-5; D uncertain. Between the trimmed V and J ends, which lost 5 bases and 5 bases, there was a span of 17 bases. CDR3 length: 15 residues. Germline V lookup: CDR1 SGHKS, CDR2 YYEKEE (reference sequence). The CDR3 loop reads CASRFRDDIYQPQHF. DNA of the CDR3: TGTGCCAGCAGGTTCCGGGATGACATTTATCAGCCCCAGCATTTT. Full variable domain (rest looked up from reference TRBV5-5 and TRBJ1-5): DAGVTQSPTHLIKTRGQQVTLRCSPISGHKSVSWYQQVLGQGPQFIFQYYEKEERGRGNFPDRFSARQFPNYSSELNVNALLLGDSALYLCASRFRDDIYQPQHFGDGTRLSIL.

The V gene is TRBV7-2, the J gene TRBJ1-4, with TRBD1 matching over 9 bases. The length of the CDR3 is 13 residues. Germline lookup yields CDR1 SGHTA and CDR2 FQGNSA. The J segment lost 8 bases and the V segment lost 5 bases, leaving 3 bases of the junction unmatched. The CDR3 sequence is CASSADRGEKLFF. The CDR3 DNA follows: TGTGCCAGCAGCGCGGACAGGGGCGAAAAACTGTTTTTT.

A few counts support this clone. The chain recombines TRBV9 with TRBJ2-7; 7 bases align to TRBD1. CDR3 size: 14 residues. The V gene's germline CDR1 is SGDLS and CDR2 YYNGEE. V shed 0 bases and J 6 bases; nucleotides not matched to a gene: 6. The chain's CDR3 is CASSVGGRGTEQYF. In DNA form, the CDR3 reads TGTGCCAGCAGCGTAGGGGGCAGGGGGACCGAGCAGTACTTC.

The V gene is TRBV29-1, the J gene TRBJ2-1, with D perhaps matching TRBD1 (5 bases). The CDR3 contains 14 residues. The germline V gene has CDR1 SQVTM and CDR2 ANQGSEA. Trimming removed 3 bases at V and 5 bases at J, with 14 bases between. The CDR3 DNA follows: TGCAGCGTTGAGGTTAACAGGCTAGACAATGAGCAGTTCTTC. This encodes CSVEVNRLDNEQFF.

The rearrangement joins TRBV19 to TRBJ1-1, with no clear D. V lost 4 bases and J 3 bases, leaving 9 bases between the germline ends. CDR1 is LNHDA, CDR2 SQIVND, per germline (reference sequence). This CDR3 region has 13 residues. The CDR3 sequence is CASSSELDTEAFF. The CDR3 DNA reads TGTGCCAGTAGTAGCGAGTTGGACACTGAAGCTTTCTTT. The full variable domain, with the rest looked up from reference TRBV19 and TRBJ1-1, is DGGITQSPKYLFRKEGQNVTLSCEQNLNHDAMYWYRQDPGQGLRLIYYSQIVNDFQKGDIAEGYSVSREKKESFPLTVTSAQKNPTAFYLCASSSELDTEAFFGQGTRLTVV.

This clone appeared a single time. V gene TRBV5-4 combines with J gene TRBJ1-2; TRBD1 agrees at 9 bases. Germline values: CDR1 SGHNT, CDR2 YYREEE (reference sequence). The CDR3 is 13 residues long. V shed 4 bases and J 7 bases; nucleotides not matched to a gene: 5. The CDR3 coding sequence is TGTGCCAGCAGCCCGGGGACAGGGAGTGGCTACACCTTC. Translation gives CASSPGTGSGYTF.

The V gene is TRBV4-2, the J gene TRBJ1-1; TRBD1 matches 7 bases. The CDR3 is 14 amino acids. V was pared by 1 base and J by 11 bases, with 10 bases of the junction left unmatched. The germline CDR1 and CDR2 sequences are LGHNA and YNFKEQ. CDR3: CASSQAGTASSAFF. Here the CDR3 DNA reads TGTGCCAGCAGCCAAGCCGGGACAGCAAGTTCGGCTTTCTTT.

The chain carries TRBV9 and TRBJ2-7, with 14 positions matching TRBD2. The CDR3 extends over 16 amino acids. Germline V gene lookup returns CDR1 SGDLS and CDR2 YYNGEE. The ends lost 3 bases at V and 4 bases at J; junction bases unmatched: 6. The CDR3 region has the DNA TGTGCCAGCAGCGCGACTAGCGGGAGGGCCCGGTACGAGCAGTACTTC. Residues: CASSATSGRARYEQYF.

V is TRBV3-1 (or the pseudogene TRBV3-2) and J is TRBJ1-1, with TRBD1 matching 7 bases. The CDR3 length is 14 residues. V trimming: 0 bases; J trimming: 4 bases; junction bases outside the gene matches: 2. Germline CDR1 reads LGHDT; CDR2 reads YNNKEL (reference sequence). CDR3 nucleotides: TGTGCCAGCAGCCAAGAGTCAGGGGGCACTGAAGCTTTCTTT. Amino acid sequence: CASSQESGGTEAFF.

The gene calls are TRBV14 and TRBJ2-7; no clear D. Trimming shortened V by 0 bases and J by 6 bases, and 9 bases separated the two germline ends. The CDR3 contains 13 residues. Germline V gives CDR1 SGHDN, CDR2 FVKESK. CDR3 region: CASSQETSGEQYF. The DNA of the CDR3 is TGTGCCAGCAGCCAAGAAACATCTGGCGAGCAGTACTTC.

Details on this clone: This is likely a read error, given that the CDR3 carries no conserved phenylalanine or tryptophan at its end. It is unclear where the CDR3 begins or ends on the DNA, so no DNA is shown, and the CDR3 is as TCRdb lists it. This chain links TRBV28 with TRBJ1-1. A total of 12 residues make up the CDR3, ends included. The germline CDR1 and CDR2 sequences are MDHEN and SYDVKM. CDR3 in amino acids: CASSPMGLSPLS.

The chain couples TRBV27 to TRBJ2-1; D may be TRBD2 (5 bases). Per germline, CDR1 MNHEY and CDR2 SMNVEV (reference sequence). V was shortened by 0 bases and J by 7 bases, with 16 bases between the two germline ends. There are 16 residues in the CDR3. CDR3 loop: CASSLSLGESVNEQFF. The CDR3 DNA is TGTGCCAGCAGTTTATCCCTTGGGGAGAGTGTAAATGAGCAGTTCTTC.